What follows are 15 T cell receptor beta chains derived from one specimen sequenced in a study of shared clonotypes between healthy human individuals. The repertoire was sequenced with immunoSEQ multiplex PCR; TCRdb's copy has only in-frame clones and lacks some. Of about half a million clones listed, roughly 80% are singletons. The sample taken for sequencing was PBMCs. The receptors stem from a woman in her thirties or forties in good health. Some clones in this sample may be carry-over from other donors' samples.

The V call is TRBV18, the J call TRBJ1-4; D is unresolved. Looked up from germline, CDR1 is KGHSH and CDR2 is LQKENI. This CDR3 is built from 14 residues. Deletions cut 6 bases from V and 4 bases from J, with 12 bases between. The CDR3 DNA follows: TGTGCCAGCTCGTACTCGGGATTTAATGAAAAACTGTTTTTT. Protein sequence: CASSYSGFNEKLFF.

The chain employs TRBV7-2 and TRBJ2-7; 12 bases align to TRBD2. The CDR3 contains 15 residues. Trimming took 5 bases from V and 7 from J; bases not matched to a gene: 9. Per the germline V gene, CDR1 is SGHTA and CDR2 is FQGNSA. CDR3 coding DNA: TGTGCCAGCAGCGCAAAGACTAGCGGGAGTGAAGAGCAGTACTTC. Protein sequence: CASSAKTSGSEEQYF.

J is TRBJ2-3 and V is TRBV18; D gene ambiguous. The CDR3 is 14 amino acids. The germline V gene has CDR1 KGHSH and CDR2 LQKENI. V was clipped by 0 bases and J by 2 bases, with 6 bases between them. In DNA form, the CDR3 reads TGTGCCAGCTCACCACCCACAGACACAGATACGCAGTATTTT. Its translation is CASSPPTDTDTQYF.

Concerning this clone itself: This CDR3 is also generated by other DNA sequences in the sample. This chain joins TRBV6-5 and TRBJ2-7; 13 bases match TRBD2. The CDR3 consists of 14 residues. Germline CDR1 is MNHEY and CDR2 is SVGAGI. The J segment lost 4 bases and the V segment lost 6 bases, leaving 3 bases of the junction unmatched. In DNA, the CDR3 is TGTGCCAGCAGGCCGGGACTAGCGGGATACGAGCAGTACTTC. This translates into CASRPGLAGYEQYF.

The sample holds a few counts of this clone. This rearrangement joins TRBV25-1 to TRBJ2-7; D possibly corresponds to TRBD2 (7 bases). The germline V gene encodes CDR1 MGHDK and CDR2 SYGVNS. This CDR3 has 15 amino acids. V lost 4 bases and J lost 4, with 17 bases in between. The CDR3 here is CASSGGGSATYEQYF. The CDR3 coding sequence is TGTGCCAGCAGTGGGGGGGGCTCTGCCACATACGAGCAGTACTTC.

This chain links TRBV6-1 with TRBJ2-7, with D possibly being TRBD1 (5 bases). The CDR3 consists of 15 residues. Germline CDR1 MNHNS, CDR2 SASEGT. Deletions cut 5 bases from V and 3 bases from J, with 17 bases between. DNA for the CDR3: TGTGCCAGCAGTAGACTGGGGCAGGAGATCTACGAGCAGTACTTC. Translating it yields CASSRLGQEIYEQYF.

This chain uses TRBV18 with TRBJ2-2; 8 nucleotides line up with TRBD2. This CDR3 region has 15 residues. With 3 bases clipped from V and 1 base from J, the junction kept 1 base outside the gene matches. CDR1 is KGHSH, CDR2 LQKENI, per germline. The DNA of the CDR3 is TGTGCCAGCTCACCGGGACTAGAGAACACCGGGGAGCTGTTTTTT. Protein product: CASSPGLENTGELFF.

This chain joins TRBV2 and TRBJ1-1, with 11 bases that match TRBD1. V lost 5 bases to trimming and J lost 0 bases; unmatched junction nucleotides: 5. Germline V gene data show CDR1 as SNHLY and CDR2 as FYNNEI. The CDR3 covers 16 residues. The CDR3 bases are TGTGCCAGCAGTTATGGGACAGGGGGAGTGAACACTGAAGCTTTCTTT. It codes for CASSYGTGGVNTEAFF.

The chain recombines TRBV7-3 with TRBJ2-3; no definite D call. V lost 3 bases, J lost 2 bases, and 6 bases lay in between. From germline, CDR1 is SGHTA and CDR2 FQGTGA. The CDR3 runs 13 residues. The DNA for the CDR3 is TGTGCCAGCAGCTTCTCATCCACAGATACGCAGTATTTT. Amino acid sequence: CASSFSSTDTQYF.

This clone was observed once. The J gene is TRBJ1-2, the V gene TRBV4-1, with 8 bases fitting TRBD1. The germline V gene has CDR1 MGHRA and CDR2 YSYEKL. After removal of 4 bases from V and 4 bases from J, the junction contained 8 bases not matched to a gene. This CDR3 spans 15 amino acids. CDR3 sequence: CASSPRTGTTYGYTF. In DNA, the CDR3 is TGCGCCAGCAGCCCGCGGACAGGGACTACCTATGGCTACACCTTC.

Here the CDR3 DNA reads TGTGCCAGCAGCTTAGGCGGGGTCTGGGAGCAGTACTTC. Its protein is CASSLGGVWEQYF. The chain couples TRBV7-9 to TRBJ2-7; TRBD2 might be the D (6 bases). CDR1 is SEHNR, CDR2 FQNEAQ, per germline (reference sequence). This CDR3 comprises 13 residues. V shed 1 base and J shed 7 bases, with 11 bases lying between them.

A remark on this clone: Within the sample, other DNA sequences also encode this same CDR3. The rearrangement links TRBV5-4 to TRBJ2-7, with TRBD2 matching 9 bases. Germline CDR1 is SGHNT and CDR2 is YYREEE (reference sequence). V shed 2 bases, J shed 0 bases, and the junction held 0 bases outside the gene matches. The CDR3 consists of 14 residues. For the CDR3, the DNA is TGTGCCAGCAGCTTAGCGGGAGGCTCCTACGAGCAGTACTTC. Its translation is CASSLAGGSYEQYF.

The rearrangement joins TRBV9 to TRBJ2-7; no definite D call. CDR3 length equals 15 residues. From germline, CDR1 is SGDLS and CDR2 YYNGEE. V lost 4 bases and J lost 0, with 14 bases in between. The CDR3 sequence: CASSLHENPSYEQYF. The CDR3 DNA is TGTGCCAGCAGCTTACATGAAAACCCCTCCTACGAGCAGTACTTC. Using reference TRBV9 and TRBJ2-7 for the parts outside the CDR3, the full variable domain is DSGVTQTPKHLITATGQRVTLRCSPRSGDLSVYWYQQSLDQGLQFLIQYYNGEERAKGNILERFSAQQFPDLHSELNLSSLELGDSALYFCASSLHENPSYEQYFGPGTRLTVT.

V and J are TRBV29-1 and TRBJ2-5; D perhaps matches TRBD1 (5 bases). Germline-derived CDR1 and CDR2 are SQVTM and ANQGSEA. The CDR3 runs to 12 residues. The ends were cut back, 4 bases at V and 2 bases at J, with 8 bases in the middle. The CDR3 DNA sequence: TGCAGCGTTGTACAGGTGCAAGAGACCCAGTACTTC. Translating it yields CSVVQVQETQYF.

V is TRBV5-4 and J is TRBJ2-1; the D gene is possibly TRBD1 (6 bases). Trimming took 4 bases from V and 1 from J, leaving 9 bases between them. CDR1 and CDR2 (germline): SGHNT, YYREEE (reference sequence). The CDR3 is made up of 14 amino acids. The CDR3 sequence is CASSIQGSYNEQFF. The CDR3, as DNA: TGTGCCAGCAGCATACAGGGTTCCTACAATGAGCAGTTCTTC.